This T cell receptor (beta chain) was identified in a study of blood T cell repertoires in COVID-19. Overall study context: Sites across the United States, Italy and Spain contributed samples from acute and convalescent COVID-19. The cDNA or gDNA used as material had been derived from T cells, B-cell-depleted T cells, or PBMCs.

Participants reported their clinical history, and cohort assignment relied on those reports. A few counts support this clone. Measured with immunoSEQ multiplex PCR; TCRdb has only the in-frame clones, and not every one. The table shows 200,000 to 250,000 clones, with approximately 80% occurring only once. CDR1 SGHAT and CDR2 FQNNGV come from the germline V gene. After removal of 1 base from V and 6 bases from J, the junction contained 7 bases not matched to a gene. The CDR3 extends over 17 amino acids. The chain has TRBV11-2 and TRBJ1-6; the match to TRBD1 covers 9 bases. The sample was PBMCs or T cells enriched from blood (not recorded which). The source of this sequence is a woman aged 40 to 50 with acute COVID-19. CDR3 bases: TGTGCCAGCAGCTTAGTCCCCGGGACAGGGTTTAATTCACCCCTCCACTTT. This codes for CASSLVPGTGFNSPLHF.